The TCR beta chain described here comes from a study of blood T cell repertoires in COVID-19. The CDR3 loop spans 12 amino acids. CDR1 and CDR2 from the germline V gene are SGDLS and YYNGEE. V was shortened by 0 bases and J by 7 bases, with 6 bases between the two germline ends. Only in-frame clones appear in the TCRdb table, and some are missing; sequencing was by immunoSEQ multiplex PCR. The table includes 300,000 to 500,000 clones, over 75% detected once. This chain connects TRBV9 to TRBJ2-3; D ambiguous. The specimen sequenced was PBMCs or T cells enriched from blood (not recorded which). This TCR was recovered from a woman between 40 and 50 years old with acute COVID-19. The CDR3 loop is CASSVGLNTQYF. The CDR3 DNA follows: TGTGCCAGCAGCGTAGGGCTGAATACGCAGTATTTT.